The rows below give T cell receptor beta chains drawn from one sample of a study of blood T cell repertoires in COVID-19. Sequenced by immunoSEQ multiplex PCR; TCRdb stores in-frame clones only, minus some. This table holds hundreds of thousands of clones, 86% found once. Material: peripheral blood. The receptors stem from a woman aged 25 to 39 with active or convalescent COVID-19. The CDR3 runs from the conserved cysteine through the conserved F or W. A D gene is named only where the DNA matches it firmly.

J	V	D	CDR3	DNA
TRBJ2-7	TRBV28	NA	CASRPISKPFYEQYF	TGTGCCAGCAGGCCGATTAGTAAACCCTTCTACGAGCAGTACTTC
TRBJ2-1	TRBV27	NA	CASSPQGGLALPYNEQFF	TGTGCCAGCAGTCCCCAGGGGGGCCTAGCGTTACCCTACAATGAGCAGTTCTTC
TRBJ1-1	TRBV5-1	TRBD1	CASSLGSWQGENLNTEAFF	TGCGCCAGCAGCTTGGGGTCCTGGCAGGGGGAAAACTTGAACACTGAAGCTTTCTTT
TRBJ1-2	TRBV3-1/TRBV3-2	TRBD1	CASSRGQGLDYGYTF	TGTGCCAGCAGCCGGGGACAGGGATTGGACTATGGCTACACCTTC
TRBJ2-4	TRBV21-1	NA	CASSKVVGQTLAKNIQYF	TGTGCCAGCAGCAAAGTAGTGGGGCAGACTCTAGCCAAAAACATTCAGTACTTC
TRBJ1-1	TRBV7-9	NA	CASSLRGAQGNTEAFF	TGTGCCAGCAGCTTACGGGGGGCCCAGGGGAACACTGAAGCTTTCTTT
TRBJ2-4	TRBV4-1	NA	CASSRLGTGEIVQYF	TGCGCCAGCAGCCGATTGGGTACAGGCGAGATTGTTCAGTACTTC
TRBJ1-1	TRBV2	NA	CASSDSSVLNTEAFF	TGTGCCAGCAGTGATAGTTCGGTACTGAACACTGAAGCTTTCTTT
TRBJ2-5	TRBV7-6	TRBD2	CASSSLPAGERETQYF	TGTGCCAGCAGCTCCCTTCCAGCGGGAGAGCGGGAGACCCAGTACTTC
TRBJ2-7	TRBV5-4	TRBD1	CASSLVDRGDYEQYF	TGTGCCAGCAGCTTGGTGGACAGGGGAGACTACGAGCAGTACTTC
TRBJ1-1	TRBV7-9	TRBD1	CASSFFVGTGVVSTEAFF	TGTGCCAGCAGCTTTTTTGTGGGGACAGGGGTGGTGAGCACTGAAGCTTTCTTT
TRBJ1-5	TRBV15	TRBD1	CATSPDRLSNQPQHF	TGTGCCACCAGCCCGGACAGGCTTAGCAATCAGCCCCAGCATTTT
TRBJ2-5	TRBV5-8	TRBD1	CASSLGQGGQIPQETQYF	TGTGCCAGCAGCCTAGGACAGGGGGGCCAAATTCCTCAAGAGACCCAGTACTTC